This record concerns one T cell receptor (beta chain) sequence. The sample holds many counts of this clonotype. The antigen it binds to is not known. No much larger clonotype is one base removed from it; base qualities were not supplied. The library was produced with 5' RACE. The sequencer listed for this sample is Illumina HiSeq 2500. The second PCR ran for about 6 to 11 cycles and used a J-beta primer mix along with a sample-barcoded 5' primer. Each TCR beta cDNA molecule received a unique molecular identifier from a template-switch 5' adaptor carrying 12 random nucleotides. Each sample yielded at least 3 million CDR3-containing paired-end reads. First-strand cDNA synthesis was performed from all RNA using the Mint cDNA synthesis kit, with priming by a TRBC-specific oligonucleotide. All cDNA was treated with uracil-DNA glycosylase and then went through a first 18-cycle PCR with the universal primers M1SS and BC2_uni_R. The paper's processing steps were these. Normalization of each sample was performed by random selection of 1 million high-quality reads, each carrying a distinct molecular identifier. Instead of being binned into consensus sequences, reads that shared molecular identifiers were thrown out. MiTCR, set to a Q25 quality threshold and the strictest error-elimination algorithm, was used for CDR3 identification, clonotype clustering and error correction. A nonparametric unseen species model with Euler transformation was used to estimate lower-bound total TCR beta diversity. TCRdb reprocessing: public reads trimmed at Q25 with fastp, clones called with MiXCR, in-frame beta chains kept. Rows with one shared CDR3 protein collapse into an entry with the most common genes and DNA. The V and J calls and clone size are TCRdb's, not the authors'. The sample table lists roughly 680,000 distinct CDR3 sequences, over 40% of them with a count of one. Of the sample, 13% is held by the ten largest clones.

Relative to germline, V is 2 bases shorter and J is 10 bases shorter, with 14 bases between their ends. The cysteine opens and the phenylalanine closes a CDR3 of 14 amino acids. The CDR3 DNA has 42 bases and is translated from base 1. The sample is drawn from a study of blood T cells in healthy people across ages (dated by TCRdb to the mid-2010s). Concerning the study at large: In model experiments, template switching captured about one uniquely barcoded TCR beta cDNA molecule for every two T cells. To track age-related changes in TCR beta repertoire diversity, the study relied on deep sequencing normalized with unique cDNA molecular identifiers. Four age groups were formed from the donors: young (average approximately 15 years), middle-aged (approximately 40), aged (over 55) and long-lived (more than 75). Donors of different ages were randomly distributed across sequencing lanes to avoid experimental bias. Using the same blood draw, the study looked at two additional independent replicas of 1 million unique cDNA reads for two donors, one aged 18 to 29 and the other aged 80 or older. Results and caveats for the whole study, not just this receptor: As age increased, observed TCR beta diversity per million T cells dropped in a roughly linear way, and a significant reduction was already evident by age 40. The CMV infection status of donors was not known, potentially confounding age-related changes in expanded clonotypes. Bulk unsorted PBMC profiling prevented conclusive comparison of naive and antigen-experienced compartments. The long-lived group showed more naive CD4+ T cells, fewer expanded clones and increased TCR diversity than the aged group, suggesting age selection. The percentage of naive T cells measured by flow cytometry correlated strongly with observed TCR beta diversity. Total diversity estimates from one million sequenced T cells were considered lower bounds and underestimates.

The donors were 40 or so Caucasian individuals from Russia, aged 6 to 90 years, who were systemically healthy. Each donor gave approximately 9.3 milliliters of peripheral blood, collected into EDTA-treated Vacutainer tubes. Ficoll-Paque density-gradient centrifugation was used to isolate PBMCs, with at least 6.5 million per sample. Total RNA was extracted from PBMCs with Trizol reagent, with at least 5 micrograms obtained per sample. For every donor, an aliquot of PBMCs went through flow cytometry to measure the percentages of naive CD45RAhigh/CD27high T cells. This receptor chain uses TRBV12-3 or TRBV12-4 and TRBJ1-4, and TRBD1 may be the D gene, going by 6 matching bases. Sequenced sample: blood. The clonotype comes from a woman aged 80 or over in good health. The CDR3 region: CASSLNREGGKLFF. In nucleotides, the sequence is TGTGCCAGCAGTTTAAACAGGGAAGGGGGAAAACTGTTTTTT.